This entry lists 9 T cell receptor beta chains sequenced from one sample in a study of blood T cell repertoires in COVID-19 (dated by TCRdb to about 2020). Preparation of the library involved the immunoSEQ multiplex PCR assay. The table was pulled from immuneACCESS by TCRdb, which kept in-frame rearrangements only. Such tables lose some clones; where checked, under half of the loss comes from unresolved V genes, and the rest has no known cause. The sample contains roughly 47,000 clones, roughly 87% of them found a single time. The ten largest clones add up to about 16% of the sample. The sequencing input was peripheral blood. The receptor set was obtained from a man aged 65 to 79 with active COVID-19.

The V and J genes are TRBV21-1 and TRBJ1-5; TRBD1, the table's D call, lacks a check against the DNA. TRBV21-1 has pseudogene status. This CDR3 has 16 amino acids. CDR3 nucleotides: TGTGCCAGCACCGAGGGGGACAGGGAATCCAATCAGCCCCAGCATTTT. Protein: CASTEGDRESNQPQHF.

The gene calls are TRBV3-1 (or the pseudogene TRBV3-2) and TRBJ2-3; perhaps TRBD2 as D (7 bases). This CDR3 is built from 16 residues. Trimming cost V 0 bases and J 2 bases, with 12 bases left between them. Per the germline V gene, CDR1 is LGHDT and CDR2 is YNNKEL (reference sequence). The CDR3 DNA is TGTGCCAGCAGCCAAGATGGGGGGGCGACCACAGATACGCAGTATTTT. Its protein is CASSQDGGATTDTQYF.

This chain joins TRBV25-1 and TRBJ2-7, with D maybe TRBD2 (7 bases). This CDR3 has 15 amino acids. Between the trimmed V and J ends, which lost 1 base and 3 bases, there was a span of 13 bases. The V gene's germline CDR1 is MGHDK and CDR2 SYGVNS. The CDR3, as DNA: TGTGCCAGCAGTGAATCTCTGGGAGGGGGCTACGAGCAGTACTTC. As protein: CASSESLGGGYEQYF.

V gene TRBV12-5 combines with J gene TRBJ2-1, with TRBD2 identical over 8 bases. The CDR3 covers 15 residues. The ends lost 4 bases at V and 7 bases at J; junction bases unmatched: 9. CDR1 LGHNT and CDR2 FRNRAP come from the germline V gene. The CDR3 region has the DNA TGTGCTAGTGGTTCCCCCGGGGGGGGTTCGAATGAGCAGTTCTTC. Its protein is CASGSPGGGSNEQFF.

The CDR3 DNA is TGTGCCAGCAGCCCAAGGACTAGCGGGGCCTTTTACAATGAGCAGTTCTTC. Protein sequence: CASSPRTSGAFYNEQFF. The chain carries TRBV7-2 and TRBJ2-1, with 12 bases fitting TRBD2. V was clipped by 5 bases and J by 4 bases; unmatched bases: 9. Germline V gene data show CDR1 as SGHTA and CDR2 as FQGNSA. This CDR3 contains 17 residues.

This clone has more than one count but fewer than ten. The chain carries TRBV11-2 and TRBJ1-1, with 7 bases aligning to TRBD1. The V segment lost 2 bases and the J segment 8 bases; nucleotides outside the gene matches: 8. The germline gives CDR1 SGHAT, CDR2 FQNNGV. The CDR3 runs 14 residues. The CDR3: CASSLTSQGKEAFF. In DNA form, the CDR3 reads TGTGCCAGCAGCTTAACTTCACAGGGGAAAGAAGCTTTCTTT.

This chain uses TRBV9 with TRBJ2-2; 10 bases are shared with TRBD2. Per germline, CDR1 SGDLS and CDR2 YYNGEE. V gave up 0 bases and J gave up 3 bases; unmatched junction bases: 8. This CDR3 is built from 18 residues. CDR3 region: CASSVDSGGASDTGELFF. DNA of the CDR3: TGTGCCAGCAGCGTAGACAGCGGGGGGGCGTCGGACACCGGGGAGCTGTTTTTT.

The chain recombines TRBV28 with TRBJ2-7, with a possible D match to TRBD1 (6 bases). V lost 5 bases, J lost 1 base, and 15 bases lay in between. This CDR3 region has 15 residues. CDR1 MDHEN and CDR2 SYDVKM come from the germline V gene. The CDR3 loop reads CASSRSSGQSYEQYF. Here the CDR3 DNA reads TGTGCCAGCAGTCGCTCAAGTGGACAGTCCTACGAGCAGTACTTC. Combining the CDR3 with reference TRBV28 and TRBJ2-7 gives the whole variable domain DVKVTQSSRYLVKRTGEKVFLECVQDMDHENMFWYRQDPGLGLRLIYFSYDVKMKEKGDIPEGYSVSREKKERFSLILESASTNQTSMYLCASSRSSGQSYEQYFGPGTRLTVT.

This clone occurred once. This chain connects TRBV2 to TRBJ2-3, with D tentatively TRBD1 (8 bases). Per the germline V gene, CDR1 is SNHLY and CDR2 is FYNNEI. CDR3 length: 17 residues. The V and J ends lost 6 bases and 5 bases respectively, with 24 bases between them. CDR3 nucleotides: TGTGCCAGCAGGAATACAGGGGGGGCACTTGCCGGAGATACGCAGTATTTT. Translation: CASRNTGGALAGDTQYF.